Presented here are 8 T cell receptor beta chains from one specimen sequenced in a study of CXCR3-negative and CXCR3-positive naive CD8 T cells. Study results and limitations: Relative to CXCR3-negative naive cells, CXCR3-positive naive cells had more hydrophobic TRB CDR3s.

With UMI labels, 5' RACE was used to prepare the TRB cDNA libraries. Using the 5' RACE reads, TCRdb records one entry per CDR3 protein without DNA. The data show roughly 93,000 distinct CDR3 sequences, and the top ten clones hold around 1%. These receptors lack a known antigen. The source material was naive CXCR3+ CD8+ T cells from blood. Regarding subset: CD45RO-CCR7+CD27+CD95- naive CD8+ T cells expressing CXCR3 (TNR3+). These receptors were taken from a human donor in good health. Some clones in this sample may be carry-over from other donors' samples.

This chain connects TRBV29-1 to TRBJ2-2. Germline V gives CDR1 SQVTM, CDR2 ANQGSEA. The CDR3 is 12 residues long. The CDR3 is CSVQKDTGELFF.

The CDR3 region is CASSEDRGAAQPQHF. The V gene is TRBV2, the J gene TRBJ1-5; TCRdb returns TRBD1, unconfirmable since there is no DNA. The CDR3 has 15 residues. Germline values: CDR1 SNHLY, CDR2 FYNNEI.

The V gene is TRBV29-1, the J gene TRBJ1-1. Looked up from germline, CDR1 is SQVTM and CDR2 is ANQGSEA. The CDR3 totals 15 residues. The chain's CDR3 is CSVDLGFGTTGEAFF.

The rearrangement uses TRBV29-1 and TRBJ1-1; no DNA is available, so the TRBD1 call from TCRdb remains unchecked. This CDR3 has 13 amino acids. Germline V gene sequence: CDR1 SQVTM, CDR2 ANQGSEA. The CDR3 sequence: CSVWGEMNTEAFF.

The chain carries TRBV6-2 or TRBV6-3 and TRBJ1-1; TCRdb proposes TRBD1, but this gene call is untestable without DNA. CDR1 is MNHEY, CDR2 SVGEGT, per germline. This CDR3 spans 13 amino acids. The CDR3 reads CASRANAPPEAFF.

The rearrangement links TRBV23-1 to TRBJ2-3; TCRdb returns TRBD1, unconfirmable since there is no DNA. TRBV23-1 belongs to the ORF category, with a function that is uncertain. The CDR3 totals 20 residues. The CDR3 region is CASSRRQTVLNDPSTDTQYF.

The chain's CDR3 is CASKLIAGASSYNEQFF. The gene calls are TRBV7-2 and TRBJ2-1; TCRdb reports TRBD2, a call that lacks DNA to check it against. The CDR3 is 17 residues long. Germline assignment: CDR1 SGHTA and CDR2 FQGNSA.

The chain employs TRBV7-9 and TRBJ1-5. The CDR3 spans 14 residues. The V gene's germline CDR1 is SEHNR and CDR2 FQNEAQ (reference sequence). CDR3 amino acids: CASSLGQSNQPQHF. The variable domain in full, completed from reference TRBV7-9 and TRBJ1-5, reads DTGVSQNPRHKITKRGQNVTFRCDPISEHNRLYWYRQTLGQGPEFLTYFQNEAQLEKSRLLSDRFSAERPKGSFSTLEIQRTEQGDSAMYLCASSLGQSNQPQHFGDGTRLSIL.